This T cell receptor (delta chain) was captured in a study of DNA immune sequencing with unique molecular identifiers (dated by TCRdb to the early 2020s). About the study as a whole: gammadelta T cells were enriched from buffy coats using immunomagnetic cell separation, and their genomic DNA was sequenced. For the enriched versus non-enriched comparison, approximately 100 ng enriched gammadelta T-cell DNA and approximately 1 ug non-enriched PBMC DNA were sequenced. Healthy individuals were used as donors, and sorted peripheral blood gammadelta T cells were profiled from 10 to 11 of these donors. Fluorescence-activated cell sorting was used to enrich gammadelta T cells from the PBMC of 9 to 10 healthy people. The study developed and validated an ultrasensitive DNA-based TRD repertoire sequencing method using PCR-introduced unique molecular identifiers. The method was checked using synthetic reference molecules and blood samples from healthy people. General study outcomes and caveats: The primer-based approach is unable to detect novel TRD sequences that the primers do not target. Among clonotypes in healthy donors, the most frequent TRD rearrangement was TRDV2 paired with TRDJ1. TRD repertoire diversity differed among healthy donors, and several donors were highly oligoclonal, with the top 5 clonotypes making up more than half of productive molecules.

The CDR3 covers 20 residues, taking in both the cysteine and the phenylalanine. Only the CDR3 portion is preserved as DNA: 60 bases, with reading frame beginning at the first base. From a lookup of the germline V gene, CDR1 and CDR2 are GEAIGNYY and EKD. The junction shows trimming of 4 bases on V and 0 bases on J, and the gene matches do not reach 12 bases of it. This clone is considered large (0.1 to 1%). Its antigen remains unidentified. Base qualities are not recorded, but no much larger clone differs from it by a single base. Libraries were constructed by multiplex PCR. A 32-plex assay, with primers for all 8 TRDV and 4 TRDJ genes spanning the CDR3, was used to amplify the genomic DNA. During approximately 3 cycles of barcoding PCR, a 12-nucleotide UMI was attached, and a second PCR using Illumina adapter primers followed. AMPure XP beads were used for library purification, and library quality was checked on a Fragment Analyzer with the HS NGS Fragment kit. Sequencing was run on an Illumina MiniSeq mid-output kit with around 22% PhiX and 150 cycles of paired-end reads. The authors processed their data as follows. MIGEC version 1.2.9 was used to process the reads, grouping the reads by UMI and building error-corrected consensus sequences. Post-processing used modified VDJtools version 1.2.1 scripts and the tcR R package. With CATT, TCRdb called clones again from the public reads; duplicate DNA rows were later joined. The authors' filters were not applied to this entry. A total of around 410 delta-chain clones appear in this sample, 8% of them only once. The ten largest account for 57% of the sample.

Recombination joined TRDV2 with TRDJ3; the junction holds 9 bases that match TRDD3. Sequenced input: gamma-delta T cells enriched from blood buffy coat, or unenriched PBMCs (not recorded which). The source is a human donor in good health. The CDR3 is CACDPIVLGESSWDTRQMFF. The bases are TGTGCCTGTGATCCCATTGTACTGGGGGAAAGCTCCTGGGACACCCGACAGATGTTTTTC.